This TCR beta chain stems from a study of early T cells in non-severe SARS-CoV-2 infection. Each cDNA molecule carried a unique molecular identifier. One entry per CDR3 protein, called by TCRdb with MiXCR from the 5' RACE reads. This sample has more than 90,000 distinct CDR3 sequences, with 13% found just once. Concerning this clonotype itself: Because the CDR3 is missing its conserved closing phenylalanine or tryptophan, this is likely a read error.

This CDR3 contains 17 residues. The V and J ends lost 4 bases and 7 bases respectively, with 26 bases between them. The germline gives CDR1 LGHDT, CDR2 YNNKEL (reference sequence). Material for sequencing was whole blood. J is TRBJ2-7 and V is TRBV3-1, with a tentative D call TRBD1 (5 bases). The origin of this receptor is an adult who was a healthcare worker with PCR-confirmed SARS-CoV-2 infection or an uninfected control (not recorded which). CDR3 protein: CASSPVLQGSTRLEQYS. CDR3 bases: TGTGCCAGCAGCCCCGTTTTGCAGGGAAGTACGCGGTTGGAGCAGTACTCC.